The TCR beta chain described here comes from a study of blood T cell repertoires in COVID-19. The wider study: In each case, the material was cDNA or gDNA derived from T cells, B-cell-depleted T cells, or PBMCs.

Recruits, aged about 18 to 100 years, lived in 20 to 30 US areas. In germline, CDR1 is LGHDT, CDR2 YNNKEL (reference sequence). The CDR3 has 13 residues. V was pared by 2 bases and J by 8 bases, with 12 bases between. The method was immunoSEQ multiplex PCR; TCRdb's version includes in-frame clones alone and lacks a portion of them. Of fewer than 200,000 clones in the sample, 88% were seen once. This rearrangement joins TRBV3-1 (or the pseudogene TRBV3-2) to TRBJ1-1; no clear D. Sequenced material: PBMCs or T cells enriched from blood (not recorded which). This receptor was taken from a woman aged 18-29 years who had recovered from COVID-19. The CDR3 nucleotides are TGTGCCAGCAGCCAATTTCCCGGGGTGGAAGCTTTCTTT. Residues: CASSQFPGVEAFF.